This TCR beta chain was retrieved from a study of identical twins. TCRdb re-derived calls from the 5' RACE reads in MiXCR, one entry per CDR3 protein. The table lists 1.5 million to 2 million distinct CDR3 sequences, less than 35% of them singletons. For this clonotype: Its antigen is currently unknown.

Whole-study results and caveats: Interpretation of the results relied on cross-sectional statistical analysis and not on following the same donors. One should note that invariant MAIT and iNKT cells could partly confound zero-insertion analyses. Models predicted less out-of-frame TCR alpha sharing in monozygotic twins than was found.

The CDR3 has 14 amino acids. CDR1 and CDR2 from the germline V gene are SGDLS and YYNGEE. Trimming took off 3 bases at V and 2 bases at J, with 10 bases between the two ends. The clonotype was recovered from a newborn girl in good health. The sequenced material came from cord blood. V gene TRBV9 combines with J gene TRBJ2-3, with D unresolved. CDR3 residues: CASSGGFNTDTQYF. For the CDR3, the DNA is TGTGCCAGCAGCGGAGGCTTCAACACAGATACGCAGTATTTT. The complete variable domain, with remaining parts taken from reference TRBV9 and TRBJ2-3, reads DSGVTQTPKHLITATGQRVTLRCSPRSGDLSVYWYQQSLDQGLQFLIQYYNGEERAKGNILERFSAQQFPDLHSELNLSSLELGDSALYFCASSGGFNTDTQYFGPGTRLTVL.